Below, 21 T cell receptor beta chains from the same sample are listed, as sequenced in a study of blood T cell repertoires in COVID-19. The repertoire was sequenced with immunoSEQ multiplex PCR; TCRdb's copy has only in-frame clones and lacks some. The data show about 240,000 clones, with roughly four fifths seen just once and approximately 9.6% held by the top ten. Specimen: peripheral blood. The receptors here all came from a woman of 80 years or more with acute or convalescent COVID-19.

This chain joins TRBV2 and TRBJ1-1; a possible D gene is TRBD1 (5 bases). The CDR3 runs to 14 residues. Trimming removed 4 bases from V and 5 bases from J, with 14 bases in between. The germline V gene has CDR1 SNHLY and CDR2 FYNNEI. The CDR3: CASSVGQGETEAFF. CDR3 DNA sequence: TGTGCCAGCAGTGTGGGCCAGGGTGAGACTGAAGCTTTCTTT.

The rearrangement joins TRBV19 to TRBJ1-5; 10 nucleotides match TRBD1. This CDR3 is built from 19 residues. The V gene end was trimmed by 5 bases and the J gene end by 4 bases; junction bases not matched to a gene: 17. Germline lookup yields CDR1 LNHDA and CDR2 SQIVND (reference sequence). Written as DNA, the CDR3 is TGTGCCAGTAGTGTGGGACAGGGGCGAGTGAAGATGCTTAATCAGCCCCAGCATTTT. Protein product: CASSVGQGRVKMLNQPQHF.

V and J are TRBV6-1 and TRBJ1-2; D unresolved. Germline V CDR1 and CDR2: MNHNS, SASEGT. The CDR3 spans 12 residues. Trimming shortened V by 1 base and J by 8 bases, and 8 bases separated the two germline ends. Written as DNA, the CDR3 is TGTGCCAGCAGTGAAGGGCCGGGAGGCTACACCTTC. Translation: CASSEGPGGYTF.

In this sample, this clone turned up once. The chain joins TRBV5-5 to TRBJ2-7, with D possibly matching TRBD1 (6 bases). Trimming cost V 4 bases and J 5 bases, with 22 bases left between them. The V gene's germline CDR1 is SGHKS and CDR2 YYEKEE (reference sequence). The CDR3 is 16 amino acids. CDR3 amino acids: CASSVTGSMIRNEQYF. The CDR3, as DNA: TGTGCCAGCAGCGTCACAGGGTCAATGATCAGGAACGAGCAGTACTTC.

This clone has a single count. This chain connects TRBV5-1 to TRBJ2-5; 10 positions match TRBD2. The CDR3 has 15 amino acids. The J segment lost 1 base and the V segment lost 4 bases, leaving 4 bases of the junction unmatched. Germline CDR1 SGHRS, CDR2 YFSETQ. CDR3 DNA: TGCGCCAGCAGCCCTAGCGGGGGACCCCAAGAGACCCAGTACTTC. Translation: CASSPSGGPQETQYF.

The rearrangement uses TRBV11-2 and TRBJ1-1; 12 nucleotides match TRBD1. Germline V gene data show CDR1 as SGHAT and CDR2 as FQNNGV. The CDR3 spans 14 residues. The V gene end was trimmed by 3 bases and the J gene end by 11 bases; junction bases not matched to a gene: 7. The CDR3 spells CASSLGQGAMKAFF. Written as DNA, the CDR3 is TGTGCCAGCAGCTTGGGACAGGGGGCAATGAAGGCTTTCTTT. Drawing the rest from reference TRBV11-2 and TRBJ1-1, the complete variable domain is EAGVAQSPRYKIIEKRQSVAFWCNPISGHATLYWYQQILGQGPKLLIQFQNNGVVDDSQLPKDRFSAERLKGVDSTLKIQPAKLEDSAVYLCASSLGQGAMKAFFGQGTRLTVV.

The rearrangement joins TRBV19 to TRBJ1-2, with D possibly being TRBD1 (5 bases). The V gene's germline CDR1 is LNHDA and CDR2 SQIVND (reference sequence). V was cut by 4 bases and J by 6 bases, with 12 bases left in between. The CDR3 runs to 13 residues. Here the CDR3 DNA reads TGTGCCAGTAGTAAAGGGGTCGAGGATGGCTACACCTTC. Translating gives CASSKGVEDGYTF.

Notes on this clone: At the DNA level, this CDR3 is encoded by other sequences in the same sample as well. The V gene is TRBV18, the J gene TRBJ1-3; TRBD1 is a possible D gene (5 bases). The germline gives CDR1 KGHSH, CDR2 LQKENI. CDR3 length: 15 amino acids. V lost 2 bases and J lost 0, with 8 bases in between. The CDR3 nucleotides are TGTGCCAGCTCACCAGGTCAGGGCTCTGGAAACACCATATATTTT. Translated, it gives CASSPGQGSGNTIYF. Filled out from reference TRBV18 and TRBJ1-3, the complete variable domain reads NAGVMQNPRHLVRRRGQEARLRCSPMKGHSHVYWYRQLPEEGLKFMVYLQKENIIDESGMPKERFSAEFPKEGPSILRIQQVVRGDSAAYFCASSPGQGSGNTIYFGEGSWLTVV.

In its sample, this clone was seen a few times. The CDR3 reads CASRGQPETQYF. The CDR3 coding sequence is TGTGCCAGCAGGGGACAGCCGGAGACCCAGTACTTC. The rearrangement uses TRBV28 and TRBJ2-5; 7 bases line up with TRBD1. Germline V lookup: CDR1 MDHEN, CDR2 SYDVKM. The V gene end was trimmed by 6 bases and the J gene end by 5 bases; junction bases not matched to a gene: 3. The CDR3 length is 12 residues.

The chain recombines TRBV6-5 with TRBJ1-4; possible D gene TRBD1, 6 bases. Trimming shortened V by 6 bases and J by 4 bases, and 12 bases separated the two germline ends. Germline V CDR1 and CDR2: MNHEY, SVGAGI. The CDR3 has 14 amino acids. The CDR3 region has the DNA TGTGCCAGCAGGGGGGGGCCGGGTAATGAAAAACTGTTTTTT. Its protein is CASRGGPGNEKLFF.

This sequence joins TRBV28 and TRBJ1-5, with 9 nucleotides matching TRBD1. The CDR3 sequence is 16 residues long. Germline values: CDR1 MDHEN, CDR2 SYDVKM. V shed 4 bases and J 7 bases; nucleotides not matched to a gene: 11. CDR3 residues: CASSSHNRGRVQPQHF. CDR3 nucleotide sequence: TGTGCCAGCAGTTCCCATAACAGGGGGCGCGTGCAGCCCCAGCATTTT. Full variable domain (remainder filled in from reference TRBV28 and TRBJ1-5): DVKVTQSSRYLVKRTGEKVFLECVQDMDHENMFWYRQDPGLGLRLIYFSYDVKMKEKGDIPEGYSVSREKKERFSLILESASTNQTSMYLCASSSHNRGRVQPQHFGDGTRLSIL.

The chain recombines TRBV28 with TRBJ2-1, with TRBD1 matching 12 bases. Per the germline V gene, CDR1 is MDHEN and CDR2 is SYDVKM. V gave up 5 bases and J gave up 4 bases; unmatched junction bases: 6. The CDR3 covers 16 residues. The CDR3 DNA sequence: TGTGCCAGCAGTGGACCGGGACAGGGGGCTTACAATGAGCAGTTCTTC. Translated: CASSGPGQGAYNEQFF.

The V gene is TRBV5-6, the J gene TRBJ2-1, with 9 positions matching TRBD1. The CDR3 is 14 amino acids. V dropped 1 base and J dropped 7; count of bases not matched to a gene: 3. The V gene's germline CDR1 is SGHDT and CDR2 YYEEEE. This CDR3 reads CASSLRQGGNEQFF. The CDR3 DNA reads as TGTGCCAGCAGCTTGCGACAGGGGGGTAATGAGCAGTTCTTC.

The chain carries TRBV29-1 and TRBJ2-1; 15 nucleotides agree with TRBD2. Per germline, CDR1 SQVTM and CDR2 ANQGSEA. CDR3 length: 20 residues. V lost 4 bases to trimming and J lost 7 bases; unmatched junction nucleotides: 20. This chain's CDR3 is CSVGLNPGLAGGNPGNEQFF. The CDR3 region has the DNA TGCAGCGTTGGCTTAAATCCGGGACTAGCGGGGGGTAACCCCGGAAATGAGCAGTTCTTC.

The V gene is TRBV7-9, the J gene TRBJ2-3; the match to TRBD2 covers 8 bases. The trim removed 2 bases at V and 2 bases at J, leaving 3 bases unmatched. The CDR3 is made up of 15 amino acids. From germline, CDR1 is SEHNR and CDR2 FQNEAQ (reference sequence). As DNA, the CDR3 is TGTGCCAGCAGCTTATCGGGGGGGCCCACAGATACGCAGTATTTT. Amino acid sequence: CASSLSGGPTDTQYF.

The V and J genes are TRBV24-1 and TRBJ2-1; TRBD1 is a possible D gene (6 bases). Germline CDR1 KGHDR, CDR2 SFDVKD. The V end was cut by 4 bases, the J end by 5 bases, with 14 bases between. The CDR3 is made up of 15 amino acids. CDR3 in amino acids: CATSDPRGTHNEQFF. The CDR3 region has the DNA TGTGCCACCAGTGACCCTAGGGGGACCCACAATGAGCAGTTCTTC.

The chain joins TRBV4-2 to TRBJ1-4, with D maybe TRBD1 (5 bases). The CDR3 is made up of 17 amino acids. Between the trimmed V and J ends, which lost 0 bases and 1 base, there was a span of 12 bases. Germline loops: CDR1 LGHNA, CDR2 YNFKEQ. The CDR3 coding sequence is TGTGCCAGCAGCCAAGATGGGGGGTCGGGAACTAATGAAAAACTGTTTTTT. It translates to CASSQDGGSGTNEKLFF.

The CDR3 spells CASSPPYGTSSNEQFF. CDR3 bases: TGTGCCAGCTCACCGCCGTACGGGACTAGCAGCAATGAGCAGTTCTTC. The V gene is TRBV18, the J gene TRBJ2-1; 9 bases are a match to TRBD2. Germline assignment: CDR1 KGHSH and CDR2 LQKENI. The CDR3 loop spans 16 amino acids. V shed 3 bases and J 6 bases; nucleotides not matched to a gene: 9.

V and J are TRBV4-1 and TRBJ1-6, with TRBD1 identical over 8 bases. V shed 4 bases and J 7 bases; nucleotides not matched to a gene: 9. The germline V gene encodes CDR1 MGHRA and CDR2 YSYEKL. The CDR3 has 16 amino acids. CDR3 in amino acids: CASSRGTGQGNSPLHF. CDR3 sequence (DNA): TGCGCCAGCAGCCGGGGGACAGGCCAAGGGAATTCACCCCTCCACTTT.

This sequence joins TRBV27 and TRBJ2-1, with 10 bases aligning to TRBD1. The CDR3 length is 16 residues. The germline V gene has CDR1 MNHEY and CDR2 SMNVEV (reference sequence). With 1 base clipped from V and 6 bases from J, the junction kept 6 bases outside the gene matches. CDR3 in DNA: TGTGCCAGCAGTTTATTCGGGACAGGGGCGATCAATGAGCAGTTCTTC. It is translated as CASSLFGTGAINEQFF.

V usage is TRBV2 and J usage is TRBJ1-1, with a possible D match to TRBD1 (6 bases). V dropped 8 bases and J dropped 6 bases, with 19 bases sitting between them. Looked up from germline, CDR1 is SNHLY and CDR2 is FYNNEI. CDR3 length equals 14 residues. CDR3 residues: CASCLGRGDPEAFF. The CDR3 DNA reads TGTGCCAGCTGTTTGGGCAGGGGAGACCCTGAAGCTTTCTTT.